Shown below are 2 T cell receptor beta chains from a single sample sequenced in a study of blood T cell repertoires in COVID-19. Assay: immunoSEQ multiplex PCR; the TCRdb copy retains only in-frame clones and omits some. Of 35,000 to 40,000 clones detected, about 79% appear once; the ten largest clones hold around 24%. Sequenced sample: peripheral blood. These receptors came from a human donor with acute or convalescent COVID-19. The donor label of this sample is uncertain.

The chain has TRBV14 and TRBJ2-1; tentative D call: TRBD2 (5 bases). This CDR3 comprises 15 residues. Germline V gives CDR1 SGHDN, CDR2 FVKESK. Trimming left V 2 bases short and J 0 bases short, with 8 bases between. The CDR3 loop reads CASSQSEGSYNEQFF. The CDR3 DNA follows: TGTGCCAGCAGCCAAAGTGAGGGCTCCTACAATGAGCAGTTCTTC. The full variable domain, with the rest looked up from reference TRBV14 and TRBJ2-1, is EAGVTQFPSHSVIEKGQTVTLRCDPISGHDNLYWYRRVMGKEIKFLLHFVKESKQDESGMPNNRFLAERTGGTYSTLKVQPAELEDSGVYFCASSQSEGSYNEQFFGPGTRLTVL.

The chain is built from TRBV7-3 and TRBJ2-3; D might be TRBD1 (5 bases). V lost 2 bases and J 0 bases, leaving 6 bases between the germline ends. From germline, CDR1 is SGHTA and CDR2 FQGTGA. The CDR3 sequence is 14 residues long. The CDR3 loop reads CASSLAGSTDTQYF. CDR3 in DNA: TGTGCCAGCAGCTTAGCAGGGAGCACAGATACGCAGTATTTT.